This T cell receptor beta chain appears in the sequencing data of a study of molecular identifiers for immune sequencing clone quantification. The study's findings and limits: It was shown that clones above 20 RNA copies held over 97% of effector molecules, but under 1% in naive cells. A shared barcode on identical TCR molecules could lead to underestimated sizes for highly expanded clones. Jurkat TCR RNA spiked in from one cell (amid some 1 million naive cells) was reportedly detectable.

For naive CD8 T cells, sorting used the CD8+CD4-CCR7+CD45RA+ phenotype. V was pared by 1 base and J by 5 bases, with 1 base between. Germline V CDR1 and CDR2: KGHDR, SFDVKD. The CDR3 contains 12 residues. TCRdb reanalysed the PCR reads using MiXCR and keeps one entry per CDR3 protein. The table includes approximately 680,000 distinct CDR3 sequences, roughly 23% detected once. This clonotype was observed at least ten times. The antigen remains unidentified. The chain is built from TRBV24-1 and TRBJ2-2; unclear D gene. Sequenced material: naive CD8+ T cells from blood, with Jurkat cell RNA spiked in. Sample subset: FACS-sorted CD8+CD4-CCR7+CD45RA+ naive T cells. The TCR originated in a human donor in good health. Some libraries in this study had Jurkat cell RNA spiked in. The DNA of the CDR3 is TGTGCCACCAGTGATTTAACCGGGGAGCTGTTTTTT. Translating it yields CATSDLTGELFF.